The clone carrying this T cell receptor (beta chain) has a handful of counts. Antigen: not known. This sample is drawn from a study of cytomegalovirus exposure and HLA in healthy donors. Whole-study context: Of approximately 400 genotyped donors, about 81% clustered with self-reported Caucasian donors. General study results and limits: Association with HLA alleles at 0.05 false discovery rate was found for roughly 17,000 TCR beta sequences in a later analysis. Rare TCR sequences dominated, though some public TCRs recurred in many donors. TCR beta chains associated with HLA were, in a later analysis, more clonally expanded than equally common others.

This CDR3 is built from 15 residues. Germline V gives CDR1 SGHRS, CDR2 YFSETQ. Trimming cost V 4 bases and J 5 bases, with 18 bases left between them. Use of 60 Vbeta and 13 Jbeta primers characterized the PCR. Clones were sequenced by immunoSEQ multiplex PCR, and TCRdb holds only the in-frame ones, with some missing. This table has about 150,000 clones, 81% appearing once. The clonotype originates from a man aged 45 to 65 in good health and CMV-seropositive. V is TRBV5-1 and J is TRBJ1-2; the D gene is possibly TRBD1 (6 bases). Sequencing was performed on PBMCs. The DNA for the CDR3 is TGCGCCAGCAGCCCCGGTGGGGGGGGGCCTTATGGCTACACCTTC. Its translation is CASSPGGGGPYGYTF.